Sequencing of this T cell receptor beta chain was carried out in a study of blood T cell repertoires in COVID-19. This clone was detected a few times. Trimming took 7 bases from V and 5 from J; bases not matched to a gene: 14. The CDR3 consists of 15 residues. The germline V gene encodes CDR1 SQVTM and CDR2 ANQGSEA. In the source study's methods: Reference gene primer amplification gave estimated nucleated cell counts. The assay was immunoSEQ multiplex PCR, and TCRdb's table has in-frame clones only and misses some. V, J and clone size are those of that table, while D and trimming were read from the DNA. The sample consists of roughly 76,000 clones, about four fifths of them appearing once.

The sample consisted of peripheral blood. V and J are TRBV29-1 and TRBJ2-3, with 8 bases matching TRBD2. The sequence was collected from a human donor in a cohort sampled during active COVID-19. The CDR3 loop reads CSAGGEGGGRDTQYF. The CDR3 nucleotides read TGCAGCGCCGGGGGGGAAGGAGGAGGTAGAGATACGCAGTATTTT.